This T cell receptor (beta chain) was documented in a study of T cell responses to AZD1222 COVID-19 vaccine. Study overall: Second doses at about 4 or about 12 weeks were pooled. Overall study findings and caveats: The sample set comprised mostly white British donors with more females, and clonal diversity was possibly underestimated. Baseline seropositivity occurred in only a handful of AZD1222 recipients. A reported finding is that nearly half of spike-specific TCRs target unmutated variant regions.

Data came from immunoSEQ multiplex PCR; TCRdb stores just in-frame clones and leaves some out. The table has around 160,000 clones, about 92% seen once. In regard to this clone: No antigen is known for it.

The origin of this receptor is an adult in good health. The sequencing used peripheral blood, collected on day 0 of AZD1222 vaccination.

This CDR3 is CASSISGTARNTEAFF. The CDR3 nucleotides read TGTGCCAGCAGCATTTCCGGGACAGCTAGGAACACTGAAGCTTTCTTT. The chain carries TRBV7-2 and TRBJ1-1; 7 bases agree with TRBD1. The V gene's germline CDR1 is SGHTA and CDR2 FQGNSA. V dropped 5 bases and J dropped 1; count of bases not matched to a gene: 10. This CDR3 contains 16 residues.